This T cell receptor (beta chain) was identified during a study of blood T cell repertoires in COVID-19 (dated by TCRdb to the early 2020s). A note on the overall study: The collaborator samples originated in the United States, Italy and Spain and spanned the acute and convalescent phases of COVID-19. The prospective study material was composed of cDNA or gDNA derived from T cells, B-cell-depleted T cells, or PBMCs. Subjects who had been exposed to COVID-19, were actively infected with it, or had recovered from it provided the deeply sampled blood TCRbeta repertoires that made up the dataset. The repertoires were released in a freely available public database intended as a resource for research on the immune response to SARS-CoV-2. The samples were drawn from the first 160 participants of the ongoing ImmuneRACE study and from over 950 subjects provided by 6 global collaborators. The sample metadata nearly always contained a de-identified subject ID, COVID-19 status, age in years and sex. Where available, HLA class I and class II types were taken from metadata supplied by the sample provider and were not determined by assay-based typing. The research as a whole found: How much clinical and demographic metadata was included differed by source and by participant, and the metadata was provided uncurated.

Taken from the germline V gene (reference sequence), the CDR1 and CDR2 loops are SGHNT and YYREEE. The trim is 4 bases for V and 7 bases for J, with a gap of 15 bases between the germline ends. From cysteine to phenylalanine, the CDR3 is 14 amino acids long. The DNA shown is the 42-base CDR3, in frame from base 1. Collaborating institutions collected whole blood in K2EDTA tubes following their own protocols. For TCRbeta analysis, collaborator samples were shipped as frozen whole blood, as isolated PBMCs, or as DNA extracted from either sample type. As concerns this clone: Which antigen it targets is not known. No much larger clone exists at a distance of one base, and base qualities are not known.

TCRbeta CDR3 regions were amplified from genomic DNA by means of the immunoSEQ Assay, a bias-controlled multiplex PCR. Per the authors' processing: Nucleated cell counts per sample were estimated from amplification of reference gene primers within the assay. To quantify the absolute abundance of each unique TCRbeta CDR3 rearrangement, sequence reads were collapsed and filtered. For each sample, productive Simpson clonality was calculated as the square root of Simpson's diversity index over productive rearrangements. This immuneACCESS table, as held by TCRdb, lists in-frame sequences with V and J called but not all clones. Of the missing ones, under half trace to an unresolved V gene in checked studies; the others have no known cause. V, J and clone size were drawn from that table, and D and trimming were deduced from the DNA. In this sample the table shows some 150,000 clones, approximately 79% of which occur a single time. The top ten clones comprise 8.6% of the sample.

This sequence uses TRBV5-4 and TRBJ1-5, with TRBD1 tentatively as D gene (5 bases match). This TCR was sampled from a man aged 50 or older with active or convalescent COVID-19. The sample taken for sequencing was peripheral blood. The encoded CDR3 is CASSDSGMSQPQHF. In nucleotides, the sequence is TGTGCCAGCAGCGACAGTGGGATGAGCCAGCCCCAGCATTTT. Here the CDR3 is joined to the reference TRBV5-4 and TRBJ1-5 genes, and the full variable domain is: ETGVTQSPTHLIKTRGQQVTLRCSSQSGHNTVSWYQQALGQGPQFIFQYYREEENGRGNFPPRFSGLQFPNYSSELNVNALELDDSALYLCASSDSGMSQPQHFGDGTRLSIL.